These 4 T cell receptor beta chains were sequenced from one sample in a study of T-cell memory formation after mild COVID-19. TCRdb re-derived calls from the 5' RACE reads in MiXCR, one entry per CDR3 protein. The sample includes 150,000 to 200,000 distinct CDR3 sequences, more than 9% of them seen just once. The sample was PBMCs or a T cell subset sorted from them (not recorded which). These receptors were taken from a man younger than 30 who had mild COVID-19 (a few samples of this study predate the infection). Cell type and time point are not known.

This sequence joins TRBV11-2 and TRBJ2-2; D unclear. The CDR3 covers 12 residues. V lost 5 bases and J 5 bases, leaving 6 bases between the germline ends. Germline lookup yields CDR1 SGHAT and CDR2 FQNNGV. In DNA, the CDR3 is TGTGCCAGCAGCGCCGGAACCGGGGAGCTGTTTTTT. Protein: CASSAGTGELFF.

V and J are TRBV6-2 or TRBV6-3 and TRBJ2-6, with 10 bases lining up with TRBD1. The V gene's germline CDR1 is MNHEY and CDR2 SVGEGT. This CDR3 spans 18 amino acids. V shed 6 bases and J 0 bases; nucleotides not matched to a gene: 8. Written as DNA, the CDR3 is TGTGCCAGCAGGAGCGACAGGGGGCTCCTCTCTGGGGCCAACGTCCTGACTTTC. Translating gives CASRSDRGLLSGANVLTF.

This chain uses TRBV18 with TRBJ1-1, with 8 nucleotides matching TRBD1. CDR3 length equals 14 residues. CDR1 is KGHSH and CDR2 is LQKENI in the germline V gene. After removal of 4 bases from V and 6 bases from J, the junction contained 7 bases not matched to a gene. The CDR3 bases are TGTGCCAGCTCACGCTCAGCAGGGGGCCCTGAAGCTTTCTTT. This gives the protein CASSRSAGGPEAFF.

The chain links TRBV11-2 to TRBJ2-5, with TRBD1 identical over 9 bases. Germline assignment: CDR1 SGHAT and CDR2 FQNNGV. Trimming took 5 bases from V and 0 from J; bases not matched to a gene: 10. This CDR3 spans 17 amino acids. CDR3 residues: CASSPVGQGLDQETQYF. The CDR3, as DNA: TGTGCCAGCAGCCCGGTGGGACAGGGTCTGGACCAAGAGACCCAGTACTTC.